This TCR beta chain was captured in a study of T-cell reconstitution after alpha-beta-depleted transplantation in children. General study findings and limits: Reportedly, alpha-beta T cells present about two months post-transplant originated from several hundred expanded clones of graft origin. Newly produced T cells mostly accounted for T-cell counts and diversity one year post-transplant.

In germline, CDR1 is SGHTA, CDR2 FQGNSA. After removal of 6 bases from V and 6 bases from J, the junction contained 5 bases not matched to a gene. The CDR3 extends over 13 amino acids. About this clonotype: Its antigen is undetermined.

The authors prepared the TCRbeta library with unique molecular identifiers. TCRdb itself ran the PCR reads through MiXCR, one entry per CDR3 protein. Of some 600,000 distinct CDR3 sequences in the sample, 10% to 15% were seen once. This TCR was recovered from a male patient aged 10 to 17 who had a stem cell transplant for acute myeloid leukemia, so the T cells may come from the graft donor. This chain links TRBV7-2 with TRBJ2-4; 7 bases agree with TRBD2. Here the sequenced sample was PBMCs, mostly from graft donor cells, taken 360 days after TCRalphabeta/CD19-depleted stem cell transplant. In DNA, the CDR3 is TGTGCCAGCAGACCTACGGGGGGAAACATTCAGTACTTC. Translated: CASRPTGGNIQYF.